Only a few counts were recorded for the clone carrying this TCR beta chain. One entry per CDR3 protein results from TCRdb running MiXCR on the reads. Of some 100,000 distinct CDR3 sequences in the sample, roughly 31% were seen once. The CDR3 consists of 15 residues. V lost 4 bases and J lost 7, with 16 bases in between. Germline V gives CDR1 LGHNA, CDR2 YSLEER. This sample is part of a study of type 1 regulatory T cells. On the study more broadly: An in vitro protocol generated T-allo10, a Tr1-enriched, alloantigen-specific CD4 T cell product.

The sequence derives from a human donor in good health. The V call is TRBV4-3, the J call TRBJ1-4; the D is unclear. Source material: CD4+ T cells, either the whole sample or a sorted fraction (not recorded which). CDR3 DNA: TGCGCCAGCAGCCGTATGAGGAAGTCGGGTGAAAAACTGTTTTTT. Translating it yields CASSRMRKSGEKLFF.